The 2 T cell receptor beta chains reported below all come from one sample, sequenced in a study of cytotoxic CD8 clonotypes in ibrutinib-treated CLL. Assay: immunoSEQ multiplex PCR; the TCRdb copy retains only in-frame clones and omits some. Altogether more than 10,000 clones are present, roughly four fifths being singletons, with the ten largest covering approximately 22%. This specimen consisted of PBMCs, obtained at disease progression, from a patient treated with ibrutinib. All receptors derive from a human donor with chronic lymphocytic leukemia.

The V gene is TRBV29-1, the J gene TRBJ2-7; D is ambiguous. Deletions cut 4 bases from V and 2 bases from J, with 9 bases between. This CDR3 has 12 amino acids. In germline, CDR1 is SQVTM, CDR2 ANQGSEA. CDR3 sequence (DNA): TGCAGCGTTGTGAAAAACACCTACGAGCAGTACTTC. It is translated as CSVVKNTYEQYF.

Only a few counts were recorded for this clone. CDR3 protein: CASTFGVGETQYF. CDR3 sequence (DNA): TGTGCCAGCACTTTCGGGGTAGGAGAGACCCAGTACTTC. The V call is TRBV6-1, the J call TRBJ2-5; D might be TRBD2 (5 bases). The V end was cut by 7 bases, the J end by 4 bases, with 13 bases between. CDR3 length: 13 amino acids. Germline-derived CDR1 and CDR2 are MNHNS and SASEGT.